Presented here are 10 T cell receptor beta chains from one specimen sequenced in a study of blood T cell repertoires in COVID-19. Some clones are missing from TCRdb's copy, which holds only in-frame ones; the method was immunoSEQ multiplex PCR. The sample comprises 150,000 or so clones, around 87% of which are singletons, and about 4.1% rests with the top ten. Sequences were obtained from PBMCs or T cells enriched from blood (not recorded which). The receptor source for this set is a middle-aged woman who had been exposed to COVID-19.

This sequence joins TRBV5-1 and TRBJ1-1; D remains unclear. The germline gives CDR1 SGHRS, CDR2 YFSETQ. The CDR3 has 15 residues. Trimming removed 0 bases from V and 2 bases from J, with 11 bases in between. The CDR3 is CASSLDGPGNTEAFF. Written as DNA, the CDR3 is TGCGCCAGCAGCTTGGATGGGCCCGGAAACACTGAAGCTTTCTTT.

This clone was seen more than once but under ten times. The CDR3 protein is CASSLWTGGSGYTF. Written as DNA, the CDR3 is TGTGCCAGCAGCTTATGGACAGGGGGAAGTGGCTACACCTTC. V gene TRBV7-2 combines with J gene TRBJ1-2; the match to TRBD1 covers 10 bases. CDR1 is SGHTA, CDR2 FQGNSA, per germline. This CDR3 contains 14 residues. The V and J ends lost 2 bases and 7 bases, in that order; junction bases with no gene match: 4.

The chain couples TRBV4-1 to TRBJ2-7; a possible D gene is TRBD2 (5 bases). The germline CDR1 and CDR2 sequences are MGHRA and YSYEKL. Trimming stripped 0 bases from V and 7 bases from J, with 16 bases between. This CDR3 has 15 amino acids. The DNA of the CDR3 is TGCGCCAGCAGCCAAGATAGGAGGTCCCCGAGGGAGCAGTACTTC. Translated: CASSQDRRSPREQYF.

The V call is TRBV7-9, the J call TRBJ2-1, with 8 bases fitting TRBD1. The V and J ends lost 4 bases and 6 bases, in that order; junction bases with no gene match: 8. The CDR3 has 15 amino acids. Looked up from germline, CDR1 is SEHNR and CDR2 is FQNEAQ (reference sequence). Here the CDR3 reads CASSSQGVMSNEQFF. The CDR3 DNA reads TGTGCCAGCAGCTCACAGGGGGTTATGAGCAATGAGCAGTTCTTC.

The chain links TRBV29-1 to TRBJ2-7; 9 positions agree with TRBD2. Germline CDR1 SQVTM, CDR2 ANQGSEA. CDR3 size: 13 residues. The V gene end was trimmed by 4 bases and the J gene end by 12 bases; junction bases not matched to a gene: 13. For the CDR3, the DNA is TGCAGCGTTGGCGGGGGGGATCTTACCAAATTGTACTTC. Amino acid sequence: CSVGGGDLTKLYF.

This chain uses TRBV28 with TRBJ1-5, with D possibly being TRBD1 (5 bases). V was shortened by 2 bases and J by 3 bases, with 14 bases between the two germline ends. The CDR3 length is 16 residues. CDR1 is MDHEN, CDR2 SYDVKM, per germline. CDR3 residues: CASSLPPGTANQPQHF. CDR3 in DNA: TGTGCCAGCAGTTTACCCCCAGGGACTGCCAATCAGCCCCAGCATTTT.

The genes are TRBV19 and TRBJ1-1; D gene ambiguous. Trimming took off 6 bases at V and 9 bases at J, with 14 bases between the two ends. CDR1 is LNHDA, CDR2 SQIVND, per germline (reference sequence). This CDR3 comprises 12 residues. CDR3 sequence reads: CASRFTLEQAFF. In DNA form, the CDR3 reads TGTGCCAGTAGATTTACGCTCGAGCAAGCTTTCTTT.

CDR3 bases: TGTGCCAGCAGCCGCCTTTCCGGGGAGTTAGGCTACACCTTC. Translation: CASSRLSGELGYTF. The rearrangement joins TRBV11-2 to TRBJ1-2; D not resolved. Trimming left V 5 bases short and J 8 bases short, with 18 bases between. Germline V gene lookup returns CDR1 SGHAT and CDR2 FQNNGV. The CDR3 is 14 residues long.

The J gene is TRBJ1-1, the V gene TRBV5-4; D perhaps matches TRBD1 (5 bases). Germline V lookup: CDR1 SGHNT, CDR2 YYREEE (reference sequence). V lost 0 bases, J lost 3 bases, and 9 bases lay in between. This CDR3 has 14 residues. The CDR3 DNA reads TGTGCCAGCAGCTTGGTGGGGCCTGACACTGAAGCTTTCTTT. It codes for CASSLVGPDTEAFF.

J is TRBJ1-1 and V is TRBV4-3, with a possible D match to TRBD1 (6 bases). With 4 bases removed from V and 4 bases from J, the gap between germline ends came to 16 bases. The germline CDR1 and CDR2 sequences are LGHNA and YSLEER. This CDR3 is built from 15 residues. The CDR3 DNA sequence: TGCGCCAGCAGCCCCAGGCCAGGGGCGGTCACTGAAGCTTTCTTT. The encoded protein is CASSPRPGAVTEAFF.